This is a list of T cell receptor beta chains from one sample in a study of breast tumors, draining lymph nodes, adjacent tissues. From the multiplex PCR reads, TCRdb called clonotypes with MiXCR, one entry per CDR3 protein. Here the sample spans over 150,000 distinct CDR3 sequences, 30% to 40% being singletons. Input material: axillary lymph node tissue. These receptor sequences come from a female donor with breast cancer. Some clones in this sample may be carry-over from other donors' samples. Each CDR3 is given with its conserved first and last residue. Fields, in order: clone size, J gene, V gene, D gene, CDR3 protein, CDR3 DNA. A D gene is named only where the DNA matches it firmly. Rows may omit the clone size; those that give it use once, few, many or a size class.

clone size: once; J gene: TRBJ1-5; V gene: TRBV18; D gene: .; CDR3 protein: CASSPPGLHVGGQPQHF; CDR3 DNA: TGTGCCAGCTCACCACCGGGATTGCACGTGGGCGGTCAGCCCCAGCATTTT
clone size: many; J gene: TRBJ2-3; V gene: TRBV4-2; D gene: .; CDR3 protein: CASSQGEEQGPRYF; CDR3 DNA: TGTGCCAGCAGCCAAGGTGAAGAGCAGGGCCCGCGGTATTTT
clone size: many; J gene: TRBJ1-2; V gene: TRBV11-3; D gene: TRBD1; CDR3 protein: CASSLFEWTGWMTNYGYTF; CDR3 DNA: TGTGCCAGCAGCCTATTCGAATGGACAGGGTGGATGACTAACTATGGCTACACCTTC
clone size: once; J gene: TRBJ1-5; V gene: TRBV29-1; D gene: .; CDR3 protein: CSVDGTASNQPQHF; CDR3 DNA: TGCAGCGTTGATGGGACGGCTAGCAATCAGCCCCAGCATTTT
clone size: many; J gene: TRBJ1-6; V gene: TRBV19; D gene: .; CDR3 protein: CASRAPRGRFSPLHF; CDR3 DNA: TGTGCCAGTAGAGCTCCGAGGGGCCGGTTTTCACCCCTCCACTTT
clone size: many; J gene: TRBJ2-3; V gene: TRBV11-2; D gene: .; CDR3 protein: CASSRASGTQYF; CDR3 DNA: TGTGCCAGCAGCCGAGCGTCAGGGACGCAGTATTTT
clone size: .; J gene: TRBJ2-5; V gene: TRBV6-1; D gene: .; CDR3 protein: CASSLQGHDQETQYF; CDR3 DNA: TGTGCCAGCAGTCTCCAGGGACACGACCAAGAGACCCAGTACTTC
clone size: few; J gene: TRBJ2-4; V gene: TRBV20-1; D gene: TRBD2; CDR3 protein: CSAAPMRGGRNKNIQYF; CDR3 DNA: TGCAGTGCCGCGCCGATGCGGGGGGGCCGGAACAAAAACATTCAGTACTTC
clone size: many; J gene: TRBJ2-7; V gene: TRBV6-1; D gene: .; CDR3 protein: CASVLGWRREQYF; CDR3 DNA: TGTGCCAGCGTTTTGGGATGGCGGCGCGAGCAGTACTTC
clone size: .; J gene: TRBJ2-1; V gene: TRBV24-1; D gene: .; CDR3 protein: CASYNEQFF; CDR3 DNA: TGTGCCTCCTACAATGAGCAGTTCTTC
clone size: .; J gene: TRBJ1-2; V gene: TRBV2; D gene: .; CDR3 protein: CASSPMASNYGYTF; CDR3 DNA: TGTGCCAGCAGTCCAATGGCATCTAACTATGGCTACACCTTC
clone size: many; J gene: TRBJ1-5; V gene: TRBV7-2; D gene: .; CDR3 protein: CASTPEGGRAQPQHF; CDR3 DNA: TGTGCCAGCACCCCTGAGGGAGGCAGGGCACAGCCCCAGCATTTT
clone size: few; J gene: TRBJ2-4; V gene: TRBV20-1; D gene: .; CDR3 protein: CSAPDGSLAKNIQYF; CDR3 DNA: TGCAGTGCCCCGGACGGTTCCCTAGCCAAAAACATTCAGTACTTC
clone size: many; J gene: TRBJ1-4; V gene: TRBV19; D gene: .; CDR3 protein: CASSILTAGEKLFF; CDR3 DNA: TGTGCCAGTAGTATCTTGACCGCGGGGGAAAAACTGTTTTTT
clone size: many; J gene: TRBJ2-7; V gene: TRBV5-1; D gene: TRBD2; CDR3 protein: CASSRGTSGTQTYEQYF; CDR3 DNA: TGCGCCAGCAGCCGAGGGACTAGCGGGACACAAACCTACGAGCAGTACTTC
clone size: many; J gene: TRBJ2-3; V gene: TRBV3-2; D gene: .; CDR3 protein: CASSQDTSSATDTQYF; CDR3 DNA: TGTGCCAGCAGCCAAGACACCAGCTCCGCCACAGATACGCAGTATTTT
clone size: many; J gene: TRBJ2-7; V gene: TRBV7-2; D gene: .; CDR3 protein: CASSRSVYEQYF; CDR3 DNA: TGTGCCAGCTCCCGGAGCGTCTACGAGCAGTACTTC
clone size: few; J gene: TRBJ1-5; V gene: TRBV6-2/TRBV6-3; D gene: TRBD1; CDR3 protein: CAVSRDSSNQPQHF; CDR3 DNA: TGTGCCGTCAGCCGGGACAGCAGCAATCAGCCCCAGCATTTT
clone size: many; J gene: TRBJ2-5; V gene: TRBV12-3/TRBV12-4; D gene: .; CDR3 protein: CASSSWGRGQETQYF; CDR3 DNA: TGTGCCAGCAGTTCCTGGGGCCGGGGCCAAGAGACCCAGTACTTC
clone size: .; J gene: TRBJ2-5; V gene: TRBV20-1; D gene: .; CDR3 protein: CSARSGTETQYF; CDR3 DNA: TGCAGTGCTAGATCTGGGACAGAGACCCAGTACTTC
clone size: .; J gene: TRBJ2-1; V gene: TRBV25-1; D gene: .; CDR3 protein: CASEGGLNNEQLF; CDR3 DNA: TGTGCCAGCGAAGGGGGGCTGAACAATGAGCAGCTCTTC
clone size: many; J gene: TRBJ2-7; V gene: TRBV20-1; D gene: .; CDR3 protein: CSAREAKQSSSYEQYF; CDR3 DNA: TGCAGTGCTAGAGAAGCGAAACAGTCGAGCTCCTACGAGCAGTACTTC
clone size: .; J gene: TRBJ1-2; V gene: TRBV12-3/TRBV12-4; D gene: .; CDR3 protein: CASSLGEAGGGNYGYTF; CDR3 DNA: TGTGCCAGCAGTCTGGGGGAGGCGGGAGGGGGGAACTATGGCTACACCTTC
clone size: many; J gene: TRBJ2-1; V gene: TRBV30; D gene: .; CDR3 protein: CAWSYGYNEQFF; CDR3 DNA: TGTGCCTGGAGTTACGGATACAATGAGCAGTTCTTC
clone size: .; J gene: TRBJ1-5; V gene: TRBV20-1; D gene: .; CDR3 protein: CSATTGTYEQPQHF; CDR3 DNA: TGCAGTGCTACAACAGGGACGTACGAGCAGCCCCAGCATTTT
clone size: .; J gene: TRBJ2-7; V gene: TRBV7-6; D gene: .; CDR3 protein: CASRQGGRYEQYF; CDR3 DNA: TGTGCCAGCAGACAGGGAGGGCGCTACGAGCAGTACTTC
clone size: many; J gene: TRBJ2-1; V gene: TRBV7-3; D gene: TRBD2; CDR3 protein: CASSPESGRAYNEQFF; CDR3 DNA: TGTGCCAGCAGCCCAGAAAGCGGGAGGGCCTACAATGAGCAGTTCTTC
clone size: .; J gene: TRBJ2-1; V gene: TRBV20-1; D gene: .; CDR3 protein: CSARKGTGYPFF; CDR3 DNA: TGCAGTGCTAGGAAAGGGACCGGCTATCCGTTCTTC
clone size: many; J gene: TRBJ2-1; V gene: TRBV19; D gene: TRBD1; CDR3 protein: CASTIPGQGNYEQFF; CDR3 DNA: TGTGCCAGTACAATCCCGGGACAGGGGAATTATGAGCAGTTCTTC
clone size: many; J gene: TRBJ2-3; V gene: TRBV11-2; D gene: TRBD2; CDR3 protein: CASSSWGAGGRGTDTQYF; CDR3 DNA: TGTGCCAGCAGCTCCTGGGGAGCGGGGGGGCGTGGCACAGATACGCAGTATTTT
clone size: .; J gene: TRBJ2-2; V gene: TRBV20-1; D gene: .; CDR3 protein: CSAKQGNTGGLFF; CDR3 DNA: TGCAGTGCTAAACAGGGGAACACCGGGGGGCTGTTTTTC
clone size: many; J gene: TRBJ2-1; V gene: TRBV3-2; D gene: .; CDR3 protein: CASSPDDNEQFF; CDR3 DNA: TGTGCCAGCAGTCCGGATGACAATGAGCAGTTCTTC
clone size: .; J gene: TRBJ1-1; V gene: TRBV11-2; D gene: .; CDR3 protein: CASSLDYRNTEAFF; CDR3 DNA: TGTGCCAGCAGCTTAGATTACCGGAACACTGAAGCTTTCTTT
clone size: many; J gene: TRBJ2-1; V gene: TRBV7-2; D gene: .; CDR3 protein: CASSLESIYNEQFF; CDR3 DNA: TGTGCCAGCAGCTTAGAATCTATTTACAATGAGCAGTTCTTC
clone size: many; J gene: TRBJ2-3; V gene: TRBV15; D gene: TRBD2; CDR3 protein: CATSRDRGGRIDTQYF; CDR3 DNA: TGTGCCACCAGCAGAGATCGCGGGGGGCGCATAGATACGCAGTATTTT
clone size: many; J gene: TRBJ1-3; V gene: TRBV9; D gene: .; CDR3 protein: CASSATLGGGATIYF; CDR3 DNA: TGTGCCAGCAGCGCTACCCTGGGTGGAGGGGCCACCATATATTTT
clone size: many; J gene: TRBJ2-2; V gene: TRBV10-3; D gene: .; CDR3 protein: CAISADQGLTGELFF; CDR3 DNA: TGTGCCATCAGTGCGGATCAGGGGCTAACCGGGGAGCTGTTTTTT
clone size: many; J gene: TRBJ2-4; V gene: TRBV7-8; D gene: TRBD1; CDR3 protein: CASSPTGTGVIQYF; CDR3 DNA: TGTGCCAGCAGCCCGACCGGGACAGGAGTCATTCAGTACTTC
clone size: .; J gene: TRBJ2-1; V gene: TRBV20-1; D gene: .; CDR3 protein: CSPTSRALYEQFF; CDR3 DNA: TGCAGTCCTACCAGCAGGGCCCTGTACGAGCAGTTCTTC
clone size: .; J gene: TRBJ2-6; V gene: TRBV12-3/TRBV12-4; D gene: .; CDR3 protein: CASILGSSGANVLTF; CDR3 DNA: TGTGCCAGCATCCTGGGGAGCTCTGGGGCCAACGTCCTGACTTTC
clone size: .; J gene: TRBJ2-5; V gene: TRBV7-9; D gene: TRBD2; CDR3 protein: CASSPGTSGGETQYF; CDR3 DNA: TGTGCCAGCAGCCCCGGGACTAGCGGGGGAGAGACCCAGTACTTC
clone size: .; J gene: TRBJ2-6; V gene: TRBV12-3/TRBV12-4; D gene: .; CDR3 protein: CASSFPPYRTSGANVLTF; CDR3 DNA: TGTGCCAGCAGTTTTCCGCCCTACAGGACTTCTGGGGCCAACGTCCTGACTTTC
clone size: once; J gene: TRBJ2-5; V gene: TRBV7-8; D gene: .; CDR3 protein: CASSPRAVQETQYF; CDR3 DNA: TGTGCCAGCAGCCCGAGGGCAGTACAAGAGACCCAGTACTTC
clone size: many; J gene: TRBJ1-3; V gene: TRBV12-3/TRBV12-4; D gene: .; CDR3 protein: CASRMSGRGNTIYF; CDR3 DNA: TGTGCCAGCAGAATGAGCGGCCGAGGAAACACCATATATTTT
clone size: many; J gene: TRBJ2-7; V gene: TRBV5-6; D gene: .; CDR3 protein: CASSLAGVGYEQYF; CDR3 DNA: TGTGCCAGCAGCTTGGCAGGGGTGGGCTACGAGCAGTACTTC
clone size: .; J gene: TRBJ2-5; V gene: TRBV20-1; D gene: .; CDR3 protein: CSAPRRDPWTETQYF; CDR3 DNA: TGCAGTGCTCCCCGGCGGGACCCCTGGACGGAGACCCAGTACTTC
clone size: many; J gene: TRBJ2-7; V gene: TRBV9; D gene: TRBD1; CDR3 protein: CTSSENDRGHEQYF; CDR3 DNA: TGTACCAGCAGCGAAAATGACAGGGGACACGAGCAGTACTTC
clone size: many; J gene: TRBJ2-6; V gene: TRBV9; D gene: TRBD2; CDR3 protein: CASNHPGTSSGANVLTF; CDR3 DNA: TGTGCCAGCAACCATCCCGGGACTAGTTCTGGGGCCAACGTCCTGACTTTC
clone size: many; J gene: TRBJ1-2; V gene: TRBV30; D gene: .; CDR3 protein: CAWSAPGTTGGYGYTF; CDR3 DNA: TGTGCCTGGAGTGCACCAGGGACAACCGGGGGCTATGGCTACACCTTC
clone size: many; J gene: TRBJ2-2; V gene: TRBV19; D gene: TRBD2; CDR3 protein: CASSIRRGGAGELFF; CDR3 DNA: TGTGCCAGTAGTATTCGACGGGGGGGGGCCGGGGAGCTGTTTTTT
clone size: once; J gene: TRBJ2-1; V gene: TRBV24-1; D gene: TRBD2; CDR3 protein: CATSEGSGTYNEQFF; CDR3 DNA: TGTGCCACCAGTGAGGGTAGCGGGACTTACAATGAGCAGTTCTTC
clone size: many; J gene: TRBJ2-5; V gene: TRBV27; D gene: .; CDR3 protein: CASGALGETQYF; CDR3 DNA: TGTGCCAGCGGGGCACTTGGGGAGACCCAGTACTTC
clone size: many; J gene: TRBJ2-3; V gene: TRBV24-1; D gene: .; CDR3 protein: CVTSEDLPDTQYF; CDR3 DNA: TGTGTCACCAGTGAGGATTTACCGGATACGCAGTATTTT